This T cell receptor beta chain stems from a study of cytomegalovirus exposure and HLA in healthy donors. This clone was detected only once. The study ran its PCR with 60 Vbeta and 13 Jbeta primers. Assay: immunoSEQ multiplex PCR; the TCRdb copy retains only in-frame clones and omits some. This sample yields under 200,000 clones, of which 75% to 85% are seen a single time; 0.95% to 1% belongs to the top ten. The V gene end was trimmed by 2 bases and the J gene end by 7 bases; junction bases not matched to a gene: 12. Germline assignment: CDR1 SGHRS and CDR2 YFSETQ. The CDR3 is made up of 17 amino acids.

The source is a girl aged 2-10 years in good health and CMV-seropositive. The rearrangement uses TRBV5-1 and TRBJ2-1; 10 positions match TRBD2. The sample taken for sequencing was PBMCs. CDR3 DNA sequence: TGCGCCAGCAGCTTTCAAAGCGGGAGGGCCGTGGTGAATGAGCAGTTCTTC. Translated: CASSFQSGRAVVNEQFF.